This T cell receptor beta chain derives from a study of OX40 agonist ivuxolimab in advanced cancers. Of note for this clone: Its target is not known.

Repertoires were generated with immunoSEQ multiplex PCR, while TCRdb's copy carries only in-frame clones and drops some. This sample has 90,000 to 150,000 clones; roughly nine tenths occur once, and the top ten carry 0.55%. With V trimmed by 5 bases and J by 1 base, 10 bases remained unmatched. CDR3 length: 16 amino acids. The germline V gene has CDR1 SGHTA and CDR2 FQGNSA. Regarding the study as a whole: The study found that CD8+ T cells averaged more expanded clones than CD4+.

The sequence was collected from an adult with an advanced solid tumor such as melanoma, head and neck, liver or kidney cancer. The chain couples TRBV7-2 to TRBJ2-7; 8 nucleotides match TRBD2. The sample consisted of CD4+ or CD8+ T cells sorted from blood, taken in a trial of the OX40 agonist ivuxolimab. CDR3 nucleotide sequence: TGTGCCAGCAGCCCTAACCCCGGGGGGGCTTCCTACGAGCAGTACTTC. This gives the protein CASSPNPGGASYEQYF.